This T cell receptor (beta chain) appears in the sequencing data of a study of blood T cell repertoires in COVID-19. This clone showed up just once. This CDR3 spans 14 amino acids. Trimming stripped 3 bases from V and 7 bases from J, with 10 bases between. Germline loops: CDR1 SGHNT, CDR2 YENEEA. The repertoire was sequenced with immunoSEQ multiplex PCR; TCRdb's copy has only in-frame clones and lacks some. The repertoire holds approximately 300,000 clones, with 90% as singletons. The specimen sequenced was PBMCs or T cells enriched from blood (not recorded which). The origin of this receptor is a woman aged 18-29 years with acute COVID-19. The chain employs TRBV11-3 and TRBJ1-6; D might be TRBD1 (5 bases). The CDR3 DNA is TGTGCCAGCAGCTTTGACAGCGAGAATTCACCCCTCCACTTT. Its translation: CASSFDSENSPLHF.